This TCR beta chain was sequenced for a study of control samples from healthy donors and cancer patients. The repertoire was sequenced with immunoSEQ multiplex PCR; TCRdb's copy has only in-frame clones and lacks some. The table includes roughly 200,000 clones, over 80% detected once. The germline CDR1 and CDR2 sequences are SNHLY and FYNNEI. This CDR3 comprises 14 residues. The trim removed 5 bases at V and 9 bases at J, leaving 9 bases unmatched. This sequence was found in a man aged 30 to 39 in good health. Sample: blood. The chain combines TRBV2 with TRBJ2-1; TRBD1 agrees at 8 bases. The DNA of the CDR3 is TGTGCCAGCAGTAGCCAGGGGGCGCAAATTGAGCAGTTCTTC. Translating it yields CASSSQGAQIEQFF.